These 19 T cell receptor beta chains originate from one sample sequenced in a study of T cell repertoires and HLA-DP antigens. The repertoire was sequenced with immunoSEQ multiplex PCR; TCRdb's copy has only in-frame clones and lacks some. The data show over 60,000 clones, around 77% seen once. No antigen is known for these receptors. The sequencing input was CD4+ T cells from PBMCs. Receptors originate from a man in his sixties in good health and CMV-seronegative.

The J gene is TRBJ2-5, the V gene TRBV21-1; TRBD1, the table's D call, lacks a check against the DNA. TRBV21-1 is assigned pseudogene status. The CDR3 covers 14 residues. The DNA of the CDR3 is TGTGCCAGCAGTAGGGACAGGGAGCAAGAGACCCAGTACTTC. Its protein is CASSRDREQETQYF.

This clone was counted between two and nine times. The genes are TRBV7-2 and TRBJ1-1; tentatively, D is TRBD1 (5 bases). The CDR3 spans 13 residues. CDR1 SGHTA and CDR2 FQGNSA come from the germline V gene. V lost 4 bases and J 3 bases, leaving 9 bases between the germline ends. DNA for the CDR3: TGTGCCAGCAGCTGGACACCGGACACTGAAGCTTTCTTT. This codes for CASSWTPDTEAFF. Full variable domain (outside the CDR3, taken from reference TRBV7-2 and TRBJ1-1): GAGVSQSPSNKVTEKGKDVELRCDPISGHTALYWYRQSLGQGLEFLIYFQGNSAPDKSGLPSDRFSAERTGGSVSTLTIQRTQQEDSAVYLCASSWTPDTEAFFGQGTRLTVV.

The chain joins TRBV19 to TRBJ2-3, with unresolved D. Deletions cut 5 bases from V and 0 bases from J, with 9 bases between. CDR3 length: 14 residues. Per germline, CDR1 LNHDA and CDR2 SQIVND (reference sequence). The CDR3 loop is CASSAAFSTDTQYF. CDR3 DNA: TGTGCCAGTAGTGCCGCCTTTAGCACAGATACGCAGTATTTT.

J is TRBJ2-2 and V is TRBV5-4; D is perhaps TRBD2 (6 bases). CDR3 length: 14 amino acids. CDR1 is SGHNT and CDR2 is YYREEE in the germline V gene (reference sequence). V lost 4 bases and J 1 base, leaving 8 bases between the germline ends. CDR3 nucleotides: TGTGCCAGCAGCGGCGGGGTGAACACCGGGGAGCTGTTTTTT. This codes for CASSGGVNTGELFF.

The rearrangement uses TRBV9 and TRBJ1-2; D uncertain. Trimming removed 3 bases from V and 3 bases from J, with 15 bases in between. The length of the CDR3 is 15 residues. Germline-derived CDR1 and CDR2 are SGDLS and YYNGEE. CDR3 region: CASSAGLHRDYGYTF. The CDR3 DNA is TGTGCCAGCAGCGCCGGACTGCACCGGGACTATGGCTACACCTTC. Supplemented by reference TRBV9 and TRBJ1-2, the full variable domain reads DSGVTQTPKHLITATGQRVTLRCSPRSGDLSVYWYQQSLDQGLQFLIQYYNGEERAKGNILERFSAQQFPDLHSELNLSSLELGDSALYFCASSAGLHRDYGYTFGSGTRLTVV.

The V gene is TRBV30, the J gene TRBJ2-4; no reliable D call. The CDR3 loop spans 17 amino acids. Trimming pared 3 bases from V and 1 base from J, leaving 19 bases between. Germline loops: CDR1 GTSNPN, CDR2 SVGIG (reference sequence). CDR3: CAWSPLDTFGAKNIQYF. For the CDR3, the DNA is TGTGCCTGGAGCCCTCTCGACACCTTTGGGGCCAAAAACATTCAGTACTTC. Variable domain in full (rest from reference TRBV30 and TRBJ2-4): SQTIHQWPATLVQPVGSPLSLECTVEGTSNPNLYWYRQAAGRGLQLLFYSVGIGQISSEVPQNLSASRPQDRQFILSSKKLLLSDSGFYLCAWSPLDTFGAKNIQYFGAGTRLSVL.

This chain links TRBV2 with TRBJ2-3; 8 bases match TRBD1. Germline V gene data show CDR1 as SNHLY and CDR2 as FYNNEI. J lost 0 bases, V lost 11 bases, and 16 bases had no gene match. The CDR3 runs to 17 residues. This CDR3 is CAAQGGLSLGSTDTQYF. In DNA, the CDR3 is TGTGCCGCACAGGGGGGACTTTCCCTTGGGAGCACAGATACGCAGTATTTT.

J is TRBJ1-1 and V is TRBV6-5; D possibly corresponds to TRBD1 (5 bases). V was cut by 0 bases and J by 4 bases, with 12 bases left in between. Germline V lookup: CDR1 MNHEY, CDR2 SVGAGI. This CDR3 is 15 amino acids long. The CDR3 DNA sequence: TGTGCCAGCAGTTACTCACAGACTCAGGGCACTGAAGCTTTCTTT. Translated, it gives CASSYSQTQGTEAFF.

The CDR3 sequence: CAWSVGEAQHF. DNA of the CDR3: TGTGCCTGGAGTGTAGGCGAGGCCCAGCATTTT. This chain connects TRBV30 to TRBJ1-5, with unresolved D. Looked up from germline, CDR1 is GTSNPN and CDR2 is SVGIG (reference sequence). CDR3 length: 11 amino acids. V was pared by 0 bases and J by 11 bases, with 8 bases between.

The CDR3 DNA reads as TGTGCCAGTAGTATAGGAGTCTCTGGGGCCAACGTCCTGACTTTC. Amino acids: CASSIGVSGANVLTF. The chain recombines TRBV19 with TRBJ2-6, with D hard to call. The CDR3 totals 15 residues. The germline CDR1 and CDR2 sequences are LNHDA and SQIVND (reference sequence). Trimming cost V 1 base and J 0 bases, with 4 bases left between them.

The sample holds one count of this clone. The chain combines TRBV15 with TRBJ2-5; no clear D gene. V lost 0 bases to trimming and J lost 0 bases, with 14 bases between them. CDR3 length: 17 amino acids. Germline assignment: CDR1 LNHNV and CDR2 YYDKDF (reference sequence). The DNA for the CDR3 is TGTGCCACCAGCAGAGATCGTCGGCAGACGTACCAAGAGACCCAGTACTTC. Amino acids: CATSRDRRQTYQETQYF. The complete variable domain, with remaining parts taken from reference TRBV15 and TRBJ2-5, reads DAMVIQNPRYQVTQFGKPVTLSCSQTLNHNVMYWYQQKSSQAPKLLFHYYDKDFNNEADTPDNFQSRRPNTSFCFLDIRSPGLGDTAMYLCATSRDRRQTYQETQYFGPGTRLLVL.

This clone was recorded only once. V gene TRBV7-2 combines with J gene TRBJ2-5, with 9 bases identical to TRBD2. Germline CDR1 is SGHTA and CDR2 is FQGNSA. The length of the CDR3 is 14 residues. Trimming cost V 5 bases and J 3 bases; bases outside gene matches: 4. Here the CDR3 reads CASSRRLAEETQYF. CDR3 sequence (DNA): TGTGCCAGCAGCCGCCGACTAGCGGAAGAGACCCAGTACTTC.

The CDR3 loop is CASSVGGRGERGEQYF. The CDR3 DNA reads TGTGCCAGCAGCGTAGGGGGTAGGGGAGAACGGGGCGAGCAGTACTTC. The V gene is TRBV9, the J gene TRBJ2-7; D possibly uses TRBD1 or TRBD2 (5 bases each). Germline CDR1 SGDLS, CDR2 YYNGEE. CDR3 length equals 16 residues. The V gene lost 0 bases and the J gene lost 6 bases, with 19 bases spanning the gap.

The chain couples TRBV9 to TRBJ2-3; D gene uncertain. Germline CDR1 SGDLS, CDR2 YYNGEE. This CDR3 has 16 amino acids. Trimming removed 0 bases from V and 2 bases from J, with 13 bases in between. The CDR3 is CASSVAASPITDTQYF. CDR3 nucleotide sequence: TGTGCCAGCAGCGTAGCGGCGTCACCGATCACAGATACGCAGTATTTT.

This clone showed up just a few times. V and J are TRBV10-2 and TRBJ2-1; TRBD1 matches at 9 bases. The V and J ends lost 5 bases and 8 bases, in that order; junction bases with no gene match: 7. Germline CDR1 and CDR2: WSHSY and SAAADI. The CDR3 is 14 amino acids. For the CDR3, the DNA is TGCGCCAGCAGTCGGGGACAGGGAATGGATGAGCAGTTCTTC. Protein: CASSRGQGMDEQFF.

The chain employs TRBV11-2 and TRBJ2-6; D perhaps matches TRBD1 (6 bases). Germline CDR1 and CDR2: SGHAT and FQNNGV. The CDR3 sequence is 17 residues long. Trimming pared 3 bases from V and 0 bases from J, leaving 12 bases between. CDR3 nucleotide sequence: TGTGCCAGCAGCTTGCGACAGGCGGGCTCTGGGGCCAACGTCCTGACTTTC. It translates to CASSLRQAGSGANVLTF.

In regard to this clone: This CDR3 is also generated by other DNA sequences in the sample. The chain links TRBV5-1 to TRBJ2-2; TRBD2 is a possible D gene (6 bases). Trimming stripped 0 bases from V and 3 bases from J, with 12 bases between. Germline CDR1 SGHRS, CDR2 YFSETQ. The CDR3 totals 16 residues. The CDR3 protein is CASSLAGGGDTGELFF. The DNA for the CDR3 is TGCGCCAGCAGCTTGGCCGGTGGAGGGGACACCGGGGAGCTGTTTTTT.

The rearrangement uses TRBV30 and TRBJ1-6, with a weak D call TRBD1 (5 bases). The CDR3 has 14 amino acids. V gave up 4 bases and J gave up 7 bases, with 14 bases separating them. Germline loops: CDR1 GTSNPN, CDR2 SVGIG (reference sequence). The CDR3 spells CAWTGDGRNSPLHF. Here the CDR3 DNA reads TGTGCCTGGACCGGGGACGGCCGAAATTCACCCCTCCACTTT.

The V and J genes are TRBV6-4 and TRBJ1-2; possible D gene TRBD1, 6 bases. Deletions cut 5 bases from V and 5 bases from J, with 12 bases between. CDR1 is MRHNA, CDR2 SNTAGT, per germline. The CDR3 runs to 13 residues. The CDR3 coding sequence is TGTGCCAGCAGTCCACAGGGCGGTTATGGCTACACCTTC. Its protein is CASSPQGGYGYTF.